This passage covers 3 T cell receptor beta chains from one sample sequenced in a study of T cell responses to AZD1222 COVID-19 vaccine. Sequencing was performed with immunoSEQ multiplex PCR; in TCRdb, only in-frame clones are kept and a portion is missing. This table holds roughly 110,000 clones, roughly 90% found once. Sequenced here: peripheral blood, sampled 28 days after the second AZD1222 dose. The receptor set was obtained from an adult who received the AZD1222 COVID-19 vaccine.

J is TRBJ2-7 and V is TRBV9; D unclear. There are 14 residues in the CDR3. V was cut by 0 bases and J by 1 base, with 8 bases left in between. From germline, CDR1 is SGDLS and CDR2 YYNGEE. Written as DNA, the CDR3 is TGTGCCAGCAGCGTAGAGACGGATTCCTACGAGCAGTACTTC. Amino acids: CASSVETDSYEQYF.

This clone was recorded once. V usage is TRBV19 and J usage is TRBJ1-4; D not certain. Deletions cut 6 bases from V and 11 bases from J, with 10 bases between. The germline V gene has CDR1 LNHDA and CDR2 SQIVND (reference sequence). The CDR3 is made up of 11 amino acids. The CDR3 here is CASSGMIKLFF. For the CDR3, the DNA is TGTGCCAGTAGCGGAATGATTAAACTGTTTTTT.

This clone was detected a few times. The V and J genes are TRBV10-3 and TRBJ1-1; D unclear. The V end was cut by 3 bases, the J end by 7 bases, with 12 bases between. CDR3 length equals 13 residues. Germline CDR1 and CDR2: ENHRY and SYGVKD. The CDR3 region has the DNA TGTGCCATCAGTGAAGGGTCCCGGGTTGAAGCTTTCTTT. Encoded protein: CAISEGSRVEAFF.